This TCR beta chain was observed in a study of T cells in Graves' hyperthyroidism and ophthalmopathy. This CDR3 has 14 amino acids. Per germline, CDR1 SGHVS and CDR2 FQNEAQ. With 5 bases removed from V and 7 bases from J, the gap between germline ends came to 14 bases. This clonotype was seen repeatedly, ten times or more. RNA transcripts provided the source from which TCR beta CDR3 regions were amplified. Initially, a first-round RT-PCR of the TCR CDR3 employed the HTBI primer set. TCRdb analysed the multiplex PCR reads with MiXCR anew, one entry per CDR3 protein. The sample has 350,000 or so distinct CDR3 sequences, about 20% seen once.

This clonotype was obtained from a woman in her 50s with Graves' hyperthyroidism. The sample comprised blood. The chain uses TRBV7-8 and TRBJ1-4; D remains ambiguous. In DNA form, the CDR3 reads TGTGCCAGCAGCGGGCGGGGTTGGAGTGAAAAACTGTTTTTT. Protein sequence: CASSGRGWSEKLFF.